A single sample is the source of the 7 T cell receptor beta chains below, sequenced in a study of blood T cell repertoires in COVID-19. The data were produced by immunoSEQ multiplex PCR, yet TCRdb's version contains in-frame clones alone and is incomplete. This table has about 360,000 clones, over 75% appearing once. Sequenced sample: PBMCs or T cells enriched from blood (not recorded which). These receptors originate from a middle-aged man in a cohort exposed to, infected with or recovered from COVID-19 (not recorded which).

The chain links TRBV5-6 to TRBJ2-1, with D maybe TRBD2 (5 bases). The CDR3 has 11 residues. V lost 4 bases to trimming and J lost 7 bases, with 6 bases between them. CDR1 and CDR2 (germline): SGHDT, YYEEEE. The CDR3 reads CASSQRNEQFF. Here the CDR3 DNA reads TGTGCCAGCAGCCAGCGGAATGAGCAGTTCTTC. The entire variable domain, with the rest obtained from reference TRBV5-6 and TRBJ2-1, is as follows: DAGVTQSPTHLIKTRGQQVTLRCSPKSGHDTVSWYQQALGQGPQFIFQYYEEEERQRGNFPDRFSGHQFPNYSSELNVNALLLGDSALYLCASSQRNEQFFGPGTRLTVL.

The chain employs TRBV18 and TRBJ1-3, with 7 bases that match TRBD1. The CDR3 has 14 amino acids. Germline V CDR1 and CDR2: KGHSH, LQKENI. J was trimmed by 5 bases and V by 3 bases; bases with no gene match: 4. CDR3 coding DNA: TGTGCCAGCTCACCGGGGACAGAACGAAACACCATATATTTT. It encodes CASSPGTERNTIYF.

The chain has TRBV19 and TRBJ1-4, with D possibly matching TRBD1 (5 bases). CDR3 length: 14 amino acids. Per the germline V gene, CDR1 is LNHDA and CDR2 is SQIVND (reference sequence). V dropped 6 bases and J dropped 0 bases, with 8 bases sitting between them. The CDR3 is CASRLTATNEKLFF. The CDR3 bases are TGTGCCAGTAGACTGACAGCAACTAATGAAAAACTGTTTTTT.

This sequence joins TRBV19 and TRBJ1-6; 9 nucleotides agree with TRBD1. Trimming at V came to 4 bases and at J to 0 bases, leaving 7 bases not matched to a gene. The CDR3 consists of 18 residues. CDR1 is LNHDA, CDR2 SQIVND, per germline (reference sequence). The CDR3 coding sequence is TGTGCCAGTAGTACAACAGGGGGCGGATACTCCTATAATTCACCCCTCCACTTT. Amino acid sequence: CASSTTGGGYSYNSPLHF. Drawing the rest from reference TRBV19 and TRBJ1-6, the complete variable domain is DGGITQSPKYLFRKEGQNVTLSCEQNLNHDAMYWYRQDPGQGLRLIYYSQIVNDFQKGDIAEGYSVSREKKESFPLTVTSAQKNPTAFYLCASSTTGGGYSYNSPLHFGNGTRLTVT.

The table lists this clone with a count of one. The V gene is TRBV11-3, the J gene TRBJ2-1, with TRBD2 identical over 14 bases. The CDR3 has 18 residues. CDR1 and CDR2 from the germline V gene are SGHNT and YENEEA. V was clipped by 3 bases and J by 0 bases; unmatched bases: 4. CDR3 DNA: TGTGCCAGCAGCTTCCGGACTAGCGGGAGGTCCTCCTACAATGAGCAGTTCTTC. Its protein product is CASSFRTSGRSSYNEQFF.

This chain links TRBV9 with TRBJ2-3, with unresolved D. Germline assignment: CDR1 SGDLS and CDR2 YYNGEE. CDR3 length: 14 amino acids. Deletions cut 4 bases from V and 2 bases from J, with 11 bases between. CDR3 sequence (DNA): TGTGCCAGCAGCCCCCAGGAAAACACAGATACGCAGTATTTT. Protein product: CASSPQENTDTQYF.

The CDR3 loop is CASSLPLAIADTQYF. The CDR3 region has the DNA TGTGCCAGCAGCTTACCGCTAGCGATCGCAGATACGCAGTATTTT. The chain is built from TRBV11-3 and TRBJ2-3, with D possibly being TRBD2 (6 bases). V shed 2 bases and J shed 4 bases, with 13 bases lying between them. Germline CDR1 and CDR2: SGHNT and YENEEA. The CDR3 sequence is 15 residues long. Complete variable domain (other parts from reference TRBV11-3 and TRBJ2-3): EAGVVQSPRYKIIEKKQPVAFWCNPISGHNTLYWYLQNLGQGPELLIRYENEEAVDDSQLPKDRFSAERLKGVDSTLKIQPAELGDSAVYLCASSLPLAIADTQYFGPGTRLTVL.